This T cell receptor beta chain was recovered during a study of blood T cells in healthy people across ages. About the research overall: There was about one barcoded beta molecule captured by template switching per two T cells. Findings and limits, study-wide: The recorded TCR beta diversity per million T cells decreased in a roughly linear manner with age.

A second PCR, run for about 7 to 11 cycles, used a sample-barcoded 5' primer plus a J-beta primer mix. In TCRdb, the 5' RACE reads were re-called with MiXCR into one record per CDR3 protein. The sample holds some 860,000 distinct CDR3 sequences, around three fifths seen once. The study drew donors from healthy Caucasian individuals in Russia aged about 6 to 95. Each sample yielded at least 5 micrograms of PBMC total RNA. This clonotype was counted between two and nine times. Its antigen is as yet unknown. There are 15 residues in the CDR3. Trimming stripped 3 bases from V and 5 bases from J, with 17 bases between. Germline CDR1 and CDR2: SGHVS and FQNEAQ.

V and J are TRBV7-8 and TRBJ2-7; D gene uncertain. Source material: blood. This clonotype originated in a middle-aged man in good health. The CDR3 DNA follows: TGTGCCAGCAGCTTTCAGCCCAGCTTGGGAAACGAGCAGTACTTC. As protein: CASSFQPSLGNEQYF.